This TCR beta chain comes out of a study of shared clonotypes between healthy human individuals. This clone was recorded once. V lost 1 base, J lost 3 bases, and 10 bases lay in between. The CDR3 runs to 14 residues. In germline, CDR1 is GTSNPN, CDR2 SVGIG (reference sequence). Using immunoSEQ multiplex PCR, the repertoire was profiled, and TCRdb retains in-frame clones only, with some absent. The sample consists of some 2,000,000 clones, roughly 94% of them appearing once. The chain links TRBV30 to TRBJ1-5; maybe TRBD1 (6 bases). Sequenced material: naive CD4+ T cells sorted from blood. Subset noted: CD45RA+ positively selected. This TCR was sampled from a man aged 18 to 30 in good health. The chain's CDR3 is CAWSAAGANQPQHF. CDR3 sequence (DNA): TGTGCCTGGAGTGCAGCGGGGGCCAATCAGCCCCAGCATTTT. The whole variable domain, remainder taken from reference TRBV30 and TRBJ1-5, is SQTIHQWPATLVQPVGSPLSLECTVEGTSNPNLYWYRQAAGRGLQLLFYSVGIGQISSEVPQNLSASRPQDRQFILSSKKLLLSDSGFYLCAWSAAGANQPQHFGDGTRLSIL.